This T cell receptor (beta chain) originates from a study of T-cell reconstitution after alpha-beta-depleted transplantation in children (dated by TCRdb to about 2016). General notes on the study: T-cell immune reconstitution after TCRalphabeta/CD19-depleted allogeneic hematopoietic cell transplantation in children was quantitatively tracked in the study by means of TCR repertoire profiling.

Including the terminal cysteine and phenylalanine, the CDR3 comprises 16 residues. Only the CDR3 region is kept as DNA, spanning 48 bases read in frame from base 1. CDR1 and CDR2 (LGHNA, YNFKEQ) derive from the germline V gene. The junction shows trimming of 0 bases on V and 0 bases on J, plus 9 bases between the germline ends. Libraries came from PCR. TCRdb records Illumina HiSeq 2500 as the sequencer. Molecular barcoding was employed in the preparation of TCR libraries, with unique molecular identifiers being used to normalize TCRbeta repertoire quantification. TCRdb reran the public reads through fastp at Q25 and MiXCR, keeping productive beta chains. Entries that share a CDR3 protein sequence are merged under the most common genes and DNA. A total of around 250,000 distinct CDR3 sequences appear in this sample, around 7.8% of them only once. 6% to 7% of the sample is held by the ten biggest clonotypes.

This clonotype appeared many times. This receptor's antigen is unknown. No base quality information exists; no much larger clone differs at one position. The research as a whole found: Over subsequent months, a decline in hyperexpanded clone frequencies was noted, and after one year, T-cell counts and TCRbeta diversity were mostly ascribed to newly produced T cells. In some patients, the high TCRbeta diversity seen at day 60 was put down to recipient T cells and intrathymic progenitors that had survived conditioning. The apparently early alphabetaT-cell count recovery about two months after transplant was reportedly dependent on only several hundred rapidly expanded clones derived from non-depleted graft cells.

The treatment or condition tag for this specimen amounts to: allogeneic hematopoietic cell transplantation with graft depleted of TCRalphabeta T cells and CD19 B cells. The transplant recipients were children given TCRalphabeta/CD19-depleted allogeneic hematopoietic cell grafts. The rearrangement combines TRBV4-2 with TRBJ1-3; possibly the D gene is TRBD1, per 6 matching bases. The sequencing used PBMCs, mostly from graft donor cells, collected 180 days after TCRalphabeta/CD19-depleted stem cell transplant. The receptor comes from a male patient younger than 18 who had a stem cell transplant for acute lymphoblastic leukemia, so the T cells may come from the graft donor. The CDR3 has the sequence CASSQDWGASGNTIYF. The nucleotide sequence reads TGTGCCAGCAGCCAAGATTGGGGGGCCTCTGGAAACACCATATATTTT.